This T cell receptor (beta chain) was retrieved from a study of cytomegalovirus exposure and HLA in healthy donors. Primers included in the PCR were 60 Vbeta and 13 Jbeta primers. Using immunoSEQ multiplex PCR, the repertoire was profiled, and TCRdb retains in-frame clones only, with some absent. The sample yields more than 150,000 clones, 81% seen once. Sequencing used PBMCs. The TCR was taken from a young woman in good health and CMV-seropositive.

CDR3 amino acids: CASSLDRSQETQYF. The CDR3 DNA reads as TGTGCCAGCAGCTTAGACAGAAGCCAAGAGACCCAGTACTTC. The chain is built from TRBV7-9 and TRBJ2-5; no firm D call. V lost 1 base and J 1 base, leaving 7 bases between the germline ends. Germline assignment: CDR1 SEHNR and CDR2 FQNEAQ (reference sequence). The CDR3 loop spans 14 amino acids. Combining the CDR3 with reference TRBV7-9 and TRBJ2-5 gives the whole variable domain DTGVSQNPRHKITKRGQNVTFRCDPISEHNRLYWYRQTLGQGPEFLTYFQNEAQLEKSRLLSDRFSAERPKGSFSTLEIQRTEQGDSAMYLCASSLDRSQETQYFGPGTRLLVL.